These T cell receptor beta chains were read from a single sample in a study of regulatory T cells in long-lasting Graves disease. TCRdb independently ran MiXCR on the multiplex PCR reads; one entry per CDR3 protein. The top ten hold roughly 27% of the sample, which has a few hundred thousand distinct CDR3 sequences, around 15% seen once. The same data also went into a second study, on T cells in Graves' hyperthyroidism and ophthalmopathy.

The input for sequencing was peripheral blood mononuclear cells (PBMCs), taken at new diagnosis, from a patient treated with antithyroid drugs. The receptors were gathered from a man in his forties with Graves disease. Both conserved end residues are part of each CDR3.

v_call: TRBV20-1; j_call: NA; cdr3_aa: CSARALGGARADTQYF
v_call: TRBV18; j_call: TRBJ1-6; cdr3_aa: CASSTQGNNSPLHF
v_call: TRBV10-3; j_call: TRBJ2-3; cdr3_aa: CAISERLAGGDTQYF
v_call: TRBV20-1; j_call: TRBJ2-7; cdr3_aa: CSAPRGGYEQYF
v_call: TRBV6-1; j_call: TRBJ1-1; cdr3_aa: CASNWGGEGTEAFF
v_call: TRBV20-1; j_call: TRBJ1-2; cdr3_aa: CSAPRSREGYGYTF
v_call: TRBV3-1; j_call: TRBJ2-5; cdr3_aa: CASSQTAGEETQYF
v_call: TRBV24-1; j_call: TRBJ2-2; cdr3_aa: CATSDRGRHTGELFF
v_call: TRBV7-2; j_call: TRBJ2-1; cdr3_aa: CASSSGGGTYNEQFF
v_call: TRBV6-1; j_call: TRBJ1-2; cdr3_aa: CASSKGDGYTF
v_call: TRBV28; j_call: TRBJ2-1; cdr3_aa: CASSLWTSGGANNEQFF
v_call: TRBV29-1; j_call: TRBJ2-3; cdr3_aa: CSVEVVTSGGVFTDTQYF
v_call: TRBV27; j_call: TRBJ1-1; cdr3_aa: CASSPSGQGALIEAFF
v_call: TRBV18; j_call: TRBJ2-1; cdr3_aa: CASSPSRNEQFF
v_call: TRBV27; j_call: TRBJ2-1; cdr3_aa: CASSLGQGPFPGDEQFF
v_call: TRBV9; j_call: TRBJ2-1; cdr3_aa: CASTRTGTSGGPGNEQFF
v_call: TRBV10-3; j_call: TRBJ1-4; cdr3_aa: CAISGSREKLFF
v_call: TRBV7-2; j_call: TRBJ1-1; cdr3_aa: CASSLTPGGLNTEAFF
v_call: TRBV18; j_call: TRBJ1-1; cdr3_aa: CASSPDSMNTEAFF
v_call: TRBV5-1; j_call: TRBJ2-7; cdr3_aa: CASSLAGTGRGYEQYF
v_call: TRBV11-2; j_call: TRBJ2-1; cdr3_aa: CASSFRVGYNEQFF
v_call: TRBV12-5; j_call: TRBJ1-5; cdr3_aa: CASGQGTGVQPQHF
v_call: TRBV7-2; j_call: TRBJ1-2; cdr3_aa: CASSSYRGTADYGYTF
v_call: TRBV7-2; j_call: TRBJ1-2; cdr3_aa: CASSLRTANYGYTF
v_call: TRBV2; j_call: TRBJ1-1; cdr3_aa: CASSYRENTEAFF
v_call: TRBV18; j_call: TRBJ1-2; cdr3_aa: CASSPQTGENGYTF
v_call: TRBV9; j_call: TRBJ2-3; cdr3_aa: CASSGGITDTQYF
v_call: TRBV6-2/TRBV6-3; j_call: TRBJ2-7; cdr3_aa: CARIAGGLYEQYF
v_call: TRBV12-3/TRBV12-4; j_call: TRBJ2-7; cdr3_aa: CASSLQSNYEQYF
v_call: TRBV28; j_call: TRBJ1-1; cdr3_aa: CASSLYQVPNTEAFF
v_call: TRBV2; j_call: TRBJ1-6; cdr3_aa: CASSERSRVGYNSPLHF
v_call: TRBV2; j_call: TRBJ2-1; cdr3_aa: CASSFGFEGAKVHEQFF
v_call: TRBV11-3; j_call: TRBJ2-2; cdr3_aa: CASSQNQVTGELFF
v_call: TRBV5-4; j_call: TRBJ2-2; cdr3_aa: CASSIPLTGELFF
v_call: TRBV7-6; j_call: TRBJ2-3; cdr3_aa: CASSFEWDTQYF
v_call: TRBV15; j_call: TRBJ1-4; cdr3_aa: CATSRAITGTNEKLFF
v_call: TRBV5-1; j_call: TRBJ2-5; cdr3_aa: CASSPLGSGGETQYF
v_call: TRBV10-3; j_call: TRBJ2-3; cdr3_aa: CAISESASGGTSTDTQYF
v_call: TRBV7-9; j_call: TRBJ2-1; cdr3_aa: CASSFLGGTAYNEQFF
v_call: TRBV7-8; j_call: TRBJ2-6; cdr3_aa: CASSPSSFFRANVLTF
v_call: TRBV16; j_call: TRBJ2-1; cdr3_aa: CASSPLGGSSYNEQFF
v_call: TRBV7-3; j_call: TRBJ2-3; cdr3_aa: CASSPSRGTSSTDTQYF
v_call: TRBV5-1; j_call: TRBJ2-1; cdr3_aa: CASRPSGTHNEQFF
v_call: TRBV20-1; j_call: TRBJ1-1; cdr3_aa: CSARVDRGRTEAFF
v_call: TRBV7-9; j_call: TRBJ1-1; cdr3_aa: CASNDRASNTEAFF
v_call: TRBV29-1; j_call: TRBJ2-7; cdr3_aa: CSVEDQRGAHEQYF
v_call: TRBV5-5; j_call: TRBJ1-1; cdr3_aa: CASSSGQGFTEAFF
v_call: TRBV4-2; j_call: TRBJ2-5; cdr3_aa: CASSLSARGGFRETQYF
v_call: TRBV4-2; j_call: TRBJ1-4; cdr3_aa: CASSTQGLYRGEKLFF
v_call: TRBV4-2; j_call: TRBJ2-4; cdr3_aa: CASSQDRGLQNIQYF